These 21 T cell receptor beta chains came from one sample sequenced in a study of beta chain features in type 1 diabetes. The authors reverse transcribed all of the isolated RNA, so sequencing captured expressed TCRB transcripts. Data came from immunoSEQ multiplex PCR; TCRdb stores just in-frame clones and leaves some out. This sample has about 140,000 clones; around 7% occur once, and the top ten carry about 1.4%. What was sequenced was central memory CD4+ T cells from blood. Receptors originate from a woman in her 30s in good health.

The table lists this clone with a few counts. V usage is TRBV15 and J usage is TRBJ1-5, with 9 positions matching TRBD1. Germline lookup yields CDR1 LNHNV and CDR2 YYDKDF (reference sequence). With V trimmed by 1 base and J by 5 bases, 9 bases remained unmatched. The CDR3 extends over 17 amino acids. CDR3 in DNA: TGTGCCACCAGCAGAGTAAAAGGACAGGGGACGGATCAGCCCCAGCATTTT. Translated, it gives CATSRVKGQGTDQPQHF.

This rearrangement joins TRBV30 to TRBJ1-1, with 7 bases lining up with TRBD1. Looked up from germline, CDR1 is GTSNPN and CDR2 is SVGIG (reference sequence). There are 15 residues in the CDR3. Germline trimming cut 2 bases from V and 4 bases from J; bases unmatched to any gene: 10. The CDR3 protein is CAWSTPGGWGTEAFF. The CDR3 DNA sequence: TGTGCCTGGAGTACACCAGGGGGTTGGGGCACTGAAGCTTTCTTT. The variable domain in full, with the rest retrieved from reference TRBV30 and TRBJ1-1, is SQTIHQWPATLVQPVGSPLSLECTVEGTSNPNLYWYRQAAGRGLQLLFYSVGIGQISSEVPQNLSASRPQDRQFILSSKKLLLSDSGFYLCAWSTPGGWGTEAFFGQGTRLTVV.

The rearrangement joins TRBV7-3 to TRBJ2-3, with 11 bases that match TRBD1. The V segment lost 5 bases and the J segment 5 bases; nucleotides outside the gene matches: 6. The CDR3 runs 15 residues. Germline assignment: CDR1 SGHTA and CDR2 FQGTGA. The CDR3 bases are TGTGCCAGCAGCATAGGACAGGGGGCGGGAGATACGCAGTATTTT. Amino acids: CASSIGQGAGDTQYF.

This chain uses TRBV7-9 with TRBJ2-5, with D possibly TRBD1 on 6 matching bases. The CDR3 contains 13 residues. CDR1 and CDR2 from the germline V gene are SEHNR and FQNEAQ (reference sequence). V was cut by 6 bases and J by 5 bases, with 13 bases left in between. In DNA form, the CDR3 reads TGTGCCAGCAGGACAGGAGGTAGTGAGACCCAGTACTTC. Encoded protein: CASRTGGSETQYF. Full variable domain (missing parts from reference TRBV7-9 and TRBJ2-5): DTGVSQNPRHKITKRGQNVTFRCDPISEHNRLYWYRQTLGQGPEFLTYFQNEAQLEKSRLLSDRFSAERPKGSFSTLEIQRTEQGDSAMYLCASRTGGSETQYFGPGTRLLVL.

The table lists this clone with a few counts. This rearrangement joins TRBV4-3 to TRBJ2-1; TRBD2 matches at 7 bases. The J segment lost 6 bases and the V segment lost 0 bases, leaving 11 bases of the junction unmatched. The CDR3 has 17 amino acids. From germline, CDR1 is LGHNA and CDR2 YSLEER. CDR3 loop: CASSQDSRGRWGNEQFF. The DNA for the CDR3 is TGCGCCAGCAGCCAAGATTCGCGCGGGAGATGGGGCAATGAGCAGTTCTTC.

This clone was seen a few times. The chain couples TRBV5-1 to TRBJ2-1; 10 bases agree with TRBD2. From germline, CDR1 is SGHRS and CDR2 YFSETQ. The CDR3 sequence is 16 residues long. Unmatched junction bases numbered 13, after V lost 4 bases and J lost 9 bases. The CDR3 DNA is TGCGCCAGCAGCACCTTGAGGGAAGCGGGAGGGAGTGAGCAGTTCTTC. The encoded protein is CASSTLREAGGSEQFF.

This chain connects TRBV7-9 to TRBJ2-2; 15 nucleotides align to TRBD2. This CDR3 contains 15 residues. The J segment lost 5 bases and the V segment lost 6 bases, leaving 1 base of the junction unmatched. Germline loops: CDR1 SEHNR, CDR2 FQNEAQ (reference sequence). CDR3 protein: CASRGLAGGTGELFF. DNA of the CDR3: TGTGCCAGCAGGGGACTAGCGGGAGGAACCGGGGAGCTGTTTTTT.

This clone was detected only a few times. This rearrangement joins TRBV30 to TRBJ2-5, with 9 nucleotides matching TRBD2. V lost 4 bases to trimming and J lost 1 base; unmatched junction nucleotides: 7. Germline CDR1 is GTSNPN and CDR2 is SVGIG (reference sequence). The CDR3 runs 15 residues. The CDR3 coding sequence is TGTGCCTGGACTGAGGGACTAGCATTCCAAGAGACCCAGTACTTC. Its translation is CAWTEGLAFQETQYF.

This clone occurred many times. The chain's CDR3 is CASSQVLAGRAAGFTNEQFF. For the CDR3, the DNA is TGCGCCAGCAGCCAAGTTCTAGCGGGGAGGGCCGCGGGGTTCACAAATGAGCAGTTCTTC. V is TRBV4-3 and J is TRBJ2-1; 9 nucleotides agree with TRBD2. The CDR3 loop spans 20 amino acids. Looked up from germline, CDR1 is LGHNA and CDR2 is YSLEER. The V segment lost 1 base and the J segment 7 bases; nucleotides outside the gene matches: 20.

Ten or more counts support this clone. This chain connects TRBV2 to TRBJ2-3; TRBD2 is a possible D gene (6 bases). The CDR3 runs 16 residues. The germline V gene has CDR1 SNHLY and CDR2 FYNNEI. Trimming stripped 3 bases from V and 1 base from J, with 14 bases between. Here the CDR3 DNA reads TGTGCCAGCAGTGAGCAGGCTAGCGCTCGCACAGATACGCAGTATTTT. Its translation: CASSEQASARTDTQYF.

The chain is built from TRBV5-1 and TRBJ1-1; D may be TRBD1 (5 bases). Trimming removed 4 bases at V and 3 bases at J, with 13 bases between. There are 14 residues in the CDR3. Germline values: CDR1 SGHRS, CDR2 YFSETQ. The CDR3 sequence: CASSLQGGDTEAFF. The CDR3 bases are TGCGCCAGCAGCCTCCAGGGTGGGGACACTGAAGCTTTCTTT.

The V call is TRBV19, the J call TRBJ2-1; 10 positions match TRBD2. This CDR3 is built from 14 residues. The germline gives CDR1 LNHDA, CDR2 SQIVND (reference sequence). V trimming: 7 bases; J trimming: 4 bases; junction bases outside the gene matches: 4. The CDR3 nucleotides are TGTGCCAGTACAGAACTAGCGGGGTACAATGAGCAGTTCTTC. Translation: CASTELAGYNEQFF.

The sample holds many counts of this clone. The same CDR3 also results from other DNA sequences found in this sample. The chain is built from TRBV10-3 and TRBJ2-7, with D possibly being TRBD1 (6 bases). The germline gives CDR1 ENHRY, CDR2 SYGVKD. Trimming shortened V by 6 bases and J by 2 bases, and 11 bases separated the two germline ends. The CDR3 loop spans 13 amino acids. In DNA form, the CDR3 reads TGTGCCATCAGCAGGGGATCGGCCTACGAGCAGTACTTC. Its translation is CAISRGSAYEQYF.

This clone occurred a few times. This chain joins TRBV27 and TRBJ1-2; 7 positions agree with TRBD1. Trimming took 0 bases from V and 0 from J; bases not matched to a gene: 1. This CDR3 spans 15 amino acids. Per germline, CDR1 MNHEY and CDR2 SMNVEV (reference sequence). The CDR3 DNA reads as TGTGCCAGCAGTTTATCGCAGGGGGCTAACTATGGCTACACCTTC. This codes for CASSLSQGANYGYTF.

This clone turned up a few times. This rearrangement joins TRBV19 to TRBJ2-5; 11 bases map to TRBD2. Germline CDR1 and CDR2: LNHDA and SQIVND (reference sequence). Losses at the gene ends were 4 bases for V and 2 bases for J; bases not matched to a gene: 9. The CDR3 is made up of 17 amino acids. The CDR3 protein is CASSTRRGLAGQETQYF. As DNA, the CDR3 is TGTGCCAGTAGTACCCGTCGCGGACTAGCGGGTCAAGAGACCCAGTACTTC.

This clone was counted between two and nine times. The gene calls are TRBV19 and TRBJ2-1; 10 positions agree with TRBD2. The CDR3 sequence is 19 residues long. Per the germline V gene, CDR1 is LNHDA and CDR2 is SQIVND (reference sequence). The V and J ends lost 4 bases and 0 bases, in that order; junction bases with no gene match: 12. This CDR3 is CASSTGLSGRWSSYNEQFF. The CDR3 nucleotides read TGTGCCAGTAGTACAGGCCTTAGCGGGAGGTGGAGCTCCTACAATGAGCAGTTCTTC.

This clone occurred a few times. The gene calls are TRBV19 and TRBJ2-2; D possibly corresponds to TRBD2 (5 bases). Germline assignment: CDR1 LNHDA and CDR2 SQIVND (reference sequence). Trimming stripped 7 bases from V and 2 bases from J, with 11 bases between. CDR3 size: 14 residues. CDR3 in DNA: TGTGCCAGTACCAAGGACTTTAACACCGGGGAGCTGTTTTTT. Residues: CASTKDFNTGELFF.

This clone has ten or more counts. The chain recombines TRBV7-9 with TRBJ2-7; TRBD1 matches at 8 bases. The ends lost 1 base at V and 2 bases at J; junction bases unmatched: 4. The CDR3 covers 15 residues. Germline assignment: CDR1 SEHNR and CDR2 FQNEAQ (reference sequence). The DNA for the CDR3 is TGTGCCAGCAGCTTAGATGCGACAGGGGCCTACGAGCAGTACTTC. Translation gives CASSLDATGAYEQYF.

This clone was detected ten times or more. The V call is TRBV7-2, the J call TRBJ2-5, with 7 bases aligning to TRBD2. CDR1 is SGHTA and CDR2 is FQGNSA in the germline V gene. The length of the CDR3 is 15 residues. J lost 2 bases, V lost 4 bases, and 7 bases had no gene match. The CDR3 DNA sequence: TGTGCCAGCAGCTACGGTGGGGGGGTTCAAGAGACCCAGTACTTC. This codes for CASSYGGGVQETQYF.

This sequence joins TRBV6-6 and TRBJ2-7, with D perhaps TRBD1 (6 bases). The CDR3 has 14 amino acids. V was trimmed by 5 bases and J by 0 bases, leaving 11 bases between them. Germline V gene lookup returns CDR1 MNHNY and CDR2 SVGAGI (reference sequence). The CDR3 loop is CASSRQVSSYEQYF. CDR3 nucleotide sequence: TGTGCCAGCAGTCGACAGGTCAGCTCCTACGAGCAGTACTTC.

The rearrangement uses TRBV2 and TRBJ1-5; no firm D call. CDR1 is SNHLY and CDR2 is FYNNEI in the germline V gene. The CDR3 runs 15 residues. V was clipped by 6 bases and J by 1 base, with 13 bases between them. CDR3 residues: CASSDDGLSNQPQHF. CDR3 bases: TGTGCCAGCAGCGATGACGGACTAAGCAATCAGCCCCAGCATTTT.